This record covers a single TCR beta chain. Its antigen is undetermined. This CDR3 contains 15 residues. Germline trimming cut 3 bases from V and 5 bases from J; bases unmatched to any gene: 6. Germline V gives CDR1 MNHNS, CDR2 SASEGT. RNA transcripts yielded amplified TCR beta CDR3 regions. HTBI primers were used for first-round RT-PCR of the TCR CDR3. Via MiXCR, TCRdb re-called the multiplex PCR reads, giving one row per CDR3 protein. The sample includes over 450,000 distinct CDR3 sequences, more than 15% of them seen just once. This sample stems from a study of T cells in Graves' hyperthyroidism and ophthalmopathy. Whole-study findings and limits: Blood held most thyroid clonotypes expanded above 0.001 frequency.

This sequence originates from a young woman with Graves' ophthalmopathy. The sequenced material came from blood. The chain employs TRBV6-1 and TRBJ2-7, with TRBD2 identical over 11 bases. The CDR3, as DNA: TGTGCCAGCAGTGAGTCCCTAGCGGGAGGTCACGAGCAGTACTTC. Translation gives CASSESLAGGHEQYF.